A selection of T cell receptor beta chains follows, all from one sample in a study of a mutant IDH1 vaccine in newly diagnosed glioma. TCRdb's copy holds only in-frame clones and misses some; the assay was immunoSEQ multiplex PCR. The table includes about 56,000 clones, 86% detected once. The antigens these receptors bind are not known. The source material was PBMCs, sampled from a glioma patient whose treatment included an IDH1 peptide vaccine. Every receptor here comes from a man aged 40-50 years with glioma. Both conserved end residues are part of each CDR3. A D gene is named only where the DNA matches it firmly. Only part of the rows carry a size: once, few, many, or a class if the clone is expanded.

cdr3_nt	cdr3_aa	d_call	clone_size	j_call	v_call
TGTGCCAGCACCAATAGGAGGGGTCACACTGAAGCTTTCTTT	CASTNRRGHTEAFF	-	few	TRBJ1-1	TRBV6-5
TGTGCCAGCTCACCTAGGGCCCAGCATTTT	CASSPRAQHF	-	-	TRBJ1-5	TRBV18
TGTGCCAGCAGTTCAGTTTACAGGGGGCAAGGAAACACCATATATTTT	CASSSVYRGQGNTIYF	TRBD1	-	TRBJ1-3	TRBV6-6
TGTGCCAGCAGAAGTTTCGGGGAGCTGTTTTTT	CASRSFGELFF	-	-	TRBJ2-2	TRBV27
TGTGCCAGCTCACCTTCATCCCAGGGGGCGCTTAATGAGCAGTTCTTC	CASSPSSQGALNEQFF	TRBD1	-	TRBJ2-1	TRBV18
TGTGCCAGCAGCCCGCCGGGCAGTAGCACAGATACGCAGTATTTT	CASSPPGSSTDTQYF	-	once	TRBJ2-3	TRBV5-5
TGTGCCAGCAGCTTGGGGGGACAGTACTATGGCTACACCTTC	CASSLGGQYYGYTF	TRBD1	-	TRBJ1-2	TRBV5-6
TGTGCCAGCAGCCGCCGGACTAGCGAGGGCAATGAGCAGTTCTTC	CASSRRTSEGNEQFF	TRBD2	-	TRBJ2-1	TRBV7-2
TGCGCCAGCAGCCAAGATAGCGGGAGTACTTACGAGCAGTACTTC	CASSQDSGSTYEQYF	TRBD2	-	TRBJ2-7	TRBV4-1
TGTGCCAGCAGCCAATGGTCAACTAATGAAAAACTGTTTTTT	CASSQWSTNEKLFF	-	-	TRBJ1-4	TRBV16
TGCAGCGCGGCGACAGGGGGCATAAACACCATATATTTT	CSAATGGINTIYF	TRBD1	-	TRBJ1-3	TRBV29-1
TGCGCCAGCAGCCGCGCGGGGACGAACACCGGGGAGCTGTTTTTT	CASSRAGTNTGELFF	-	-	TRBJ2-2	TRBV5-1
TGTGCCAGCTCACCTTCCTTAGCGGAGGGCTACGAGCAGTACTTC	CASSPSLAEGYEQYF	-	-	TRBJ2-7	TRBV18
TGTGCCAGCAGTCCCGGAGGGGGAACTGAAGCTTTCTTT	CASSPGGGTEAFF	-	few	TRBJ1-1	TRBV2
TGTGCCAGCAGTAAAAGTCTAGATTCGACTGAAGCTTTCTTT	CASSKSLDSTEAFF	-	-	TRBJ1-1	TRBV6-1
TGCAGTGGTACCGGGTCTGGCTACACCTTC	CSGTGSGYTF	-	-	TRBJ1-2	TRBV20-1
TGTGCCAGCAGTTACAAGCCTCGCTCTGGAAACACCATATATTTT	CASSYKPRSGNTIYF	-	-	TRBJ1-3	TRBV6-5
TGTGCCAGCTCTCAAGATCCGGGGGAGATGGAAAAACTGTTTTTT	CASSQDPGEMEKLFF	-	-	TRBJ1-4	TRBV18
TGTGCCAGCAGCCCCGTGGGACAGGGTGGGAAGCAGTACTTC	CASSPVGQGGKQYF	TRBD1	-	TRBJ2-7	TRBV14
TGTGCCAGCAGTGCCCAGGGGGCCACTGAAGCTTTCTTT	CASSAQGATEAFF	TRBD1	-	TRBJ1-1	TRBV25-1
TGTGCCAGCAGTGTTAGGCCTACCTACCAAGAGACCCAGTACTTC	CASSVRPTYQETQYF	-	-	TRBJ2-5	TRBV2
TGCGCCAGCGCAAGGACCAGGGGGGCCTTAGGTGAAAAACTGTTTTTT	CASARTRGALGEKLFF	TRBD1	few	TRBJ1-4	TRBV4-3
TGTGCCAGCAGAATAACAGGGGCCACTGAAGCTTTCTTT	CASRITGATEAFF	TRBD1	once	TRBJ1-1	TRBV7-2
TGCGCCAGCATGGATATACTCCCGAACACTGAAGCTTTCTTT	CASMDILPNTEAFF	-	-	TRBJ1-1	TRBV5-1
TGTGCCAGCTCACCAACCACACCGGAAGCTTTCTTT	CASSPTTPEAFF	-	-	TRBJ1-1	TRBV18
TGTGCCAGCAGTGCTCCGGGACAGGATTTAGATACGCAGTATTTT	CASSAPGQDLDTQYF	TRBD1	-	TRBJ2-3	TRBV6-1
TGTGCCAGCAGCCCCGCCGGTGGGGTAGCCTACGAGCAGTACTTC	CASSPAGGVAYEQYF	-	-	TRBJ2-7	TRBV7-6
TGCGCCAGCAGCCAACGACAGGGAGGGAACACTGAAGCTTTCTTT	CASSQRQGGNTEAFF	TRBD1	-	TRBJ1-1	TRBV4-1
TGTGCCAGCACCCCGACGCAGGGGCGGACTGAAGCTTTCTTT	CASTPTQGRTEAFF	-	-	TRBJ1-1	TRBV2
TGCGCCAGCAGCCACTGGAGCACGAACACTGAAGCTTTCTTT	CASSHWSTNTEAFF	-	-	TRBJ1-1	TRBV4-1
TGTGCCAGCAGCCGCAGACAGGGGACTAATGAAAAACTGTTTTTT	CASSRRQGTNEKLFF	TRBD1	-	TRBJ1-4	TRBV7-9
TGTGCCAGCAGCCGACTTCAGGGATTGCTAACTGAAGCTTTCTTT	CASSRLQGLLTEAFF	-	-	TRBJ1-1	TRBV6-5
TGCGCCAGCAGCCAAGGAAGGGTGACGGGAGAATCTAGGGATGAGCAGTTCTTC	CASSQGRVTGESRDEQFF	-	-	TRBJ2-1	TRBV4-1
TGTGCCAGCAGTGGGACAGGGGGCAATCAGCCCCAGCATTTT	CASSGTGGNQPQHF	TRBD1	once	TRBJ1-5	TRBV2
TGTGCCAGCAGCACAGCTACCTCTGGGGCCAACGTCCTGACTTTC	CASSTATSGANVLTF	-	-	TRBJ2-6	TRBV6-1
TGTGCCAGCTCACCCCCGCCTTCCTACAATGAGCAGTTCTTC	CASSPPPSYNEQFF	-	-	TRBJ2-1	TRBV18
TGTGCCAGCAGTTACCCCACTAAAAGCGGGGTTAGCTACACCTTC	CASSYPTKSGVSYTF	-	-	TRBJ1-2	TRBV6-5
TGCGCCAGCAGCCGCTCACTAGCGGGAGCGTACGAGCAGTACTTC	CASSRSLAGAYEQYF	TRBD2	-	TRBJ2-7	TRBV4-1
TGTGCCAGCAGCTCGGGACAGGGGGGGCGTGAGACCCAGTACTTC	CASSSGQGGRETQYF	TRBD1	-	TRBJ2-5	TRBV7-3
TGTGCCAGCAGCCAAGGGGTCGGGTCCTACAATGAGCAGTTCTTC	CASSQGVGSYNEQFF	-	-	TRBJ2-1	TRBV14
TGTGCCAGCAGCTTAGCCCCAGGGGTAGGGGAACTGTTTTTT	CASSLAPGVGELFF	-	-	TRBJ1-4	TRBV7-9
TGTGCCAGCAGTTTAGTGCGGGAGCTAGGGTACGAGCAGTACTTC	CASSLVRELGYEQYF	TRBD2	-	TRBJ2-7	TRBV27
TGTGCCAGCAGCCAGATGACCGGAGGGGCTAATGAAAAACTGTTTTTT	CASSQMTGGANEKLFF	-	-	TRBJ1-4	TRBV14
TGTGCCACCCTCCTGCCTAATAGCTCCTACGAGCAGTACTTC	CATLLPNSSYEQYF	-	-	TRBJ2-7	TRBV10-3
TGCGCCAGCGGAGGGGGCCTGGAGACCCAGTACTTC	CASGGGLETQYF	-	-	TRBJ2-5	TRBV5-1